This T cell receptor beta chain comes out of a study of T cell responses to AZD1222 COVID-19 vaccine. Repertoires were generated with immunoSEQ multiplex PCR, while TCRdb's copy carries only in-frame clones and drops some. The data hold about 140,000 clones, with approximately 91% observed a single time. The sample consisted of peripheral blood, taken 28 days after the second dose of the MenACWY control vaccine. This receptor was taken from an adult who received the MenACWY meningococcal vaccine as a control.

CDR3 sequence reads: CASSPGTSNTIYF. The CDR3 nucleotides are TGTGCCAGCAGCCCCGGGACTTCAAACACCATATATTTT. The chain couples TRBV27 to TRBJ1-3; a weak D match, TRBD1 (5 bases). The germline gives CDR1 MNHEY, CDR2 SMNVEV (reference sequence). Deletions cut 6 bases from V and 6 bases from J, with 12 bases between. The CDR3 runs 13 residues.